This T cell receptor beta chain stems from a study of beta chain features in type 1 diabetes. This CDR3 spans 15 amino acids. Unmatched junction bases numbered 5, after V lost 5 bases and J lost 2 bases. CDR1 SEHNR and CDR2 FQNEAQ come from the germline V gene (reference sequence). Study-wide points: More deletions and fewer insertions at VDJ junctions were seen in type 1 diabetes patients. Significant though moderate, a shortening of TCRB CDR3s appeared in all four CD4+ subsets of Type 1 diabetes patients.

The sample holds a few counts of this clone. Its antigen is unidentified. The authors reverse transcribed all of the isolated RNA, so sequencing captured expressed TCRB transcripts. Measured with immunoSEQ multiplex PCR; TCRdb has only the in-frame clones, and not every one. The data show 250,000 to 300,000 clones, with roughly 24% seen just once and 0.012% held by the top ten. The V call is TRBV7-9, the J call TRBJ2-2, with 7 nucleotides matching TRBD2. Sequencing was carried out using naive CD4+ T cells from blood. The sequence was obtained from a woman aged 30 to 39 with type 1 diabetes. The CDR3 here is CASSRPSGNTGELFF. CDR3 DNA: TGTGCCAGCAGCAGACCTAGCGGAAACACCGGGGAGCTGTTTTTT.